The 9 T cell receptor beta chains given below trace back to one sample, sequenced in a study of shared clonotypes between healthy human individuals. TCRdb's copy holds only in-frame clones and misses some; the assay was immunoSEQ multiplex PCR. The repertoire holds millions of clones, with 85% to 95% as singletons. The sample consisted of naive CD4+ T cells sorted from blood. Described subset: CD45RA+ positively selected. The receptors stem from a man aged 18 to 29 in good health.

The chain uses TRBV7-9 and TRBJ1-1; tentative D call: TRBD1 (5 bases). The CDR3 sequence is 13 residues long. The V and J ends lost 5 bases and 11 bases respectively, with 18 bases between them. In germline, CDR1 is SEHNR, CDR2 FQNEAQ (reference sequence). CDR3: CASSDRRPGHAFF. The DNA for the CDR3 is TGTGCCAGCAGCGACCGTAGGCCGGGGCATGCTTTCTTT. The whole variable domain, remainder taken from reference TRBV7-9 and TRBJ1-1, is DTGVSQNPRHKITKRGQNVTFRCDPISEHNRLYWYRQTLGQGPEFLTYFQNEAQLEKSRLLSDRFSAERPKGSFSTLEIQRTEQGDSAMYLCASSDRRPGHAFFGQGTRLTVV.

This clone was seen just once. The chain couples TRBV5-4 to TRBJ2-7, with 10 bases aligning to TRBD2. The J segment lost 0 bases and the V segment lost 0 bases, leaving 9 bases of the junction unmatched. In germline, CDR1 is SGHNT, CDR2 YYREEE (reference sequence). This CDR3 comprises 18 residues. The CDR3 DNA reads TGTGCCAGCAGCTTGGGCGGACTAGCGGCTGAGGTCTCCTACGAGCAGTACTTC. It codes for CASSLGGLAAEVSYEQYF. Drawing the rest from reference TRBV5-4 and TRBJ2-7, the complete variable domain is ETGVTQSPTHLIKTRGQQVTLRCSSQSGHNTVSWYQQALGQGPQFIFQYYREEENGRGNFPPRFSGLQFPNYSSELNVNALELDDSALYLCASSLGGLAAEVSYEQYFGPGTRLTVT.

The chain couples TRBV9 to TRBJ2-5; 13 positions match TRBD2. Trimming cost V 4 bases and J 5 bases; bases outside gene matches: 8. Germline V gene sequence: CDR1 SGDLS, CDR2 YYNGEE. This CDR3 is 16 amino acids long. CDR3 residues: CASSSRTSGRGETQYF. CDR3 sequence (DNA): TGTGCCAGCAGCTCGCGGACTAGCGGGAGAGGGGAGACCCAGTACTTC.

The J gene is TRBJ2-7, the V gene TRBV5-1; the D gene is possibly TRBD1 (5 bases). Germline lookup yields CDR1 SGHRS and CDR2 YFSETQ. Trimming removed 0 bases from V and 5 bases from J, with 12 bases in between. This CDR3 has 14 residues. The CDR3 reads CASSLEGRANEQYF. CDR3 bases: TGCGCCAGCAGCTTGGAAGGCAGGGCGAACGAGCAGTACTTC.

The chain couples TRBV5-1 to TRBJ2-2, with D possibly matching TRBD2 (6 bases). CDR3 size: 16 residues. Trimming removed 0 bases from V and 1 base from J, with 10 bases in between. Germline-derived CDR1 and CDR2 are SGHRS and YFSETQ. DNA of the CDR3: TGCGCCAGCAGCTTGGAAGGCGGGGTGAACACCGGGGAGCTGTTTTTT. The encoded protein is CASSLEGGVNTGELFF.

The chain uses TRBV10-3 and TRBJ1-1, with 9 bases fitting TRBD1. V was clipped by 8 bases and J by 3 bases; unmatched bases: 1. CDR3 size: 12 residues. CDR1 ENHRY and CDR2 SYGVKD come from the germline V gene. CDR3: CAIGQGYTEAFF. CDR3 coding DNA: TGTGCCATCGGACAGGGGTACACTGAAGCTTTCTTT.

This sequence joins TRBV30 and TRBJ2-5; D perhaps matches TRBD2 (7 bases). There are 17 residues in the CDR3. V was clipped by 1 base and J by 2 bases, with 20 bases between them. Looked up from germline, CDR1 is GTSNPN and CDR2 is SVGIG (reference sequence). The CDR3 loop is CAWSAHSGGGAQETQYF. As DNA, the CDR3 is TGTGCCTGGAGTGCCCACAGCGGAGGGGGGGCACAAGAGACCCAGTACTTC.

Comments on this clone: Being one base from a much bigger clone, this may be a read error. In the same sample, other DNA sequences code for this CDR3. The rearrangement uses TRBV28 and TRBJ1-5; TRBD1 matches 7 bases. CDR3 length: 15 residues. Looked up from germline, CDR1 is MDHEN and CDR2 is SYDVKM. CDR3: CASRETGKHNQPQHF. The CDR3, as DNA: TGTGCCAGCAGAGAGACAGGGAAACACAATCAACCCCAGCATTTT.

The rearrangement uses TRBV10-3 and TRBJ2-7; D is uncertain. Germline assignment: CDR1 ENHRY and CDR2 SYGVKD. V dropped 0 bases and J dropped 2 bases, with 11 bases sitting between them. CDR3 length: 15 residues. The CDR3 DNA reads as TGTGCCATCAGTGAGTCGGTTCAGGATCCCTACGAGCAGTACTTC. Translated, it gives CAISESVQDPYEQYF.